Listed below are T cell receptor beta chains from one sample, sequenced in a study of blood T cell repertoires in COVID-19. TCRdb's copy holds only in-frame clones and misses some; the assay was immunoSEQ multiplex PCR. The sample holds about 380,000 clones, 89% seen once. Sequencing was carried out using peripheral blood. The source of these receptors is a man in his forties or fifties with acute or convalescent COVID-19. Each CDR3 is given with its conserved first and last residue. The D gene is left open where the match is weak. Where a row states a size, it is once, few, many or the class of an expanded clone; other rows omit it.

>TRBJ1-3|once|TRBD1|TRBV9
TGTGCCAGCAGCCCCCCCGGGACAGGGTACTCTGGAAACACCATATATTTT
CASSPPGTGYSGNTIYF
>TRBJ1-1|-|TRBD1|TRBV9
TGTGCCAGCAGCCCAGGACCGGGGACAGGGGTCACTGAAGCTTTCTTT
CASSPGPGTGVTEAFF
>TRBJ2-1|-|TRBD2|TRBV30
TGTGCCTGGGGCACGTCGGGACTAGCGGGAGCAGGGGGCTCCTACAATGAGCAGTTCTTC
CAWGTSGLAGAGGSYNEQFF
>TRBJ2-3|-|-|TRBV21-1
TGTGCCAGCAGCAAACTAGCGGGGGCCCCGTTCGGCGCCACAGATACGCAGTATTTT
CASSKLAGAPFGATDTQYF
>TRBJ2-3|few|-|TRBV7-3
TGTGCCAGCAGCGTTGGTAGCGGAGTCACTCACACAGATACGCAGTATTTT
CASSVGSGVTHTDTQYF
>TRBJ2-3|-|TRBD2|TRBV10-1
TGCGCCAGCAGTGGCCCAGCGGGAGCTCAAGATACGCAGTATTTT
CASSGPAGAQDTQYF
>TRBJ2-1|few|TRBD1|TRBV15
TGTGCCACCAGCAGGTTATTAACAGGGGATGAGCAGTTCTTC
CATSRLLTGDEQFF
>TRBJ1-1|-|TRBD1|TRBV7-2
TGTGCCAGCAGCTCCCTGGGCGCAGGGGGGAGGACTGAAGCTTTCTTT
CASSSLGAGGRTEAFF
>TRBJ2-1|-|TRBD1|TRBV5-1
TGCGCCAGCAGCTCGGACAGGGTGATTTTCGATGAGCAGTTCTTC
CASSSDRVIFDEQFF
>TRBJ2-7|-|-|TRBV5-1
TGCGCCAGCCGTAGAGGAGGGCAGGAATCCTACGAGCAGTACTTC
CASRRGGQESYEQYF
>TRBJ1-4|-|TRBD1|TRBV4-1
TGCGCCAGCAGCCAAGTGGGCAGGGGGACTTCAACTAATGAAAAACTGTTTTTT
CASSQVGRGTSTNEKLFF
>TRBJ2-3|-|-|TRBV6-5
TGTGCCAGCAGTAAAATGCTAGGAGATACGCAGTATTTT
CASSKMLGDTQYF
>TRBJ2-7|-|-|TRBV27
TGTGCCAGCAGTTTATCGGTGGGGACAACCTACGAGCAGTACTTC
CASSLSVGTTYEQYF
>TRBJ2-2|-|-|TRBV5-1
TGCGCCAGCAGCCTTGGGCAGAACACCGGGGAGCTGTTTTTT
CASSLGQNTGELFF
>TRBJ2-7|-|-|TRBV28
TGTGCCAGCAGTTTAACACAGGGCTCCTACGAGCAGTACTTC
CASSLTQGSYEQYF
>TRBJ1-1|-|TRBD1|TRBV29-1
TGCAGCGCTTACCCAGGGGGTCGGGTTTCAGCGGAAGCTTTCTTT
CSAYPGGRVSAEAFF
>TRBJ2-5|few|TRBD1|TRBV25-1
TGTGCCAGCAGTCCCCGGACAGGGGTAGAGACCCAGTACTTC
CASSPRTGVETQYF
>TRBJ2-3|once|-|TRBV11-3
TGTGCCAGCAGCCTAGACGAGGATACGCAGTATTTT
CASSLDEDTQYF
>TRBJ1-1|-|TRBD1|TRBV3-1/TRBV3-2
TGTGCCAGCAGCCAAGATGGGTGGACAGGGCAAAAAACTGAAGCTTTCTTT
CASSQDGWTGQKTEAFF
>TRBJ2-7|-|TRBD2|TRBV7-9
TGTGCCAGCAGCTTAGCGGCGGGAGGGCTTTCATACGAGCAGTACTTC
CASSLAAGGLSYEQYF
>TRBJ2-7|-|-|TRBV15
TGTGCCACCAGCAGAGACAGATTCTCCTACGAGCAGTACTTC
CATSRDRFSYEQYF
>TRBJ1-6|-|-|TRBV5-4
TGTGCCAGCAGCTTGACAGGGCGGGATTCACCCCTCCACTTT
CASSLTGRDSPLHF
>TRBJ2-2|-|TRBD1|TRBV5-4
TGTGCCAGCAGCTTGGTAGGGACAGTCACCGGGGAGCTGTTTTTT
CASSLVGTVTGELFF
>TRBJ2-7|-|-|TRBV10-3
TGTGCCATCAGTGAGTCTATAGGGGTCGACGAGCAGTACTTC
CAISESIGVDEQYF
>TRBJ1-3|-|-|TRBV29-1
TGCAGCGTGGACGGGGGGGTCGGAAACACCATATATTTT
CSVDGGVGNTIYF
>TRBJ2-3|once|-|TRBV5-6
TGTGCCAGCAGCGGGGCGCAGGGGTTAGATACGCAGTATTTT
CASSGAQGLDTQYF
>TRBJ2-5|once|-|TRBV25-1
TGTGCCAGCAGTGAATATAGGGGAGAGACCCAGTACTTC
CASSEYRGETQYF
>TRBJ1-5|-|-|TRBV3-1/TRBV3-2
TGTGCCAGCAGCCAAGCACAAAATCAGCCCCAGCATTTT
CASSQAQNQPQHF
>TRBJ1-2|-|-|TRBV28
TGTGCCAGCACCTGGGGAGCTGTTAACTATGGCTACACCTTC
CASTWGAVNYGYTF
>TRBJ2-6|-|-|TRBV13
TGTGCCAGCAGCTCCCGGGACTCTGGGGCCAACGTCCTGACTTTC
CASSSRDSGANVLTF
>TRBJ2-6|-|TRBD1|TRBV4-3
TGCGCCAGCAGCCAGGGACAGGATGGGGCCAACGTCCTGACTTTC
CASSQGQDGANVLTF
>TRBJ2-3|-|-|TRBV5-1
TGCGCCAGCAGCTTGGAGGGACTCGTTTTGGATACGCAGTATTTT
CASSLEGLVLDTQYF
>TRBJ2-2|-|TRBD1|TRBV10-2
TGCGCCACGACAGGGGACCTGAACACCGGGGAGCTGTTTTTT
CATTGDLNTGELFF
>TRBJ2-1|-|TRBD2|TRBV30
TGTGCCTGGAGGGGGGGGACTAGCGGTCAGAGCTCCTACAATGAGCAGTTCTTC
CAWRGGTSGQSSYNEQFF
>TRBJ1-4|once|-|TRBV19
TGTGCCACAAGAAGGAGGAATGAAAAACTGTTTTTT
CATRRRNEKLFF
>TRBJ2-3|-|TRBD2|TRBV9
TGTGCCAGCAGCGTAGGAACTAGCGGGAGGGCAGATACGCAGTATTTT
CASSVGTSGRADTQYF
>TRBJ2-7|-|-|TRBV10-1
TGCGCCAGCGGAGGGGTATTAAACGAGCAGTACTTC
CASGGVLNEQYF
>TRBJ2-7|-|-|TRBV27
TGTGCCAGCAGTTTAAACAGGGAATACGAGCAGTACTTC
CASSLNREYEQYF
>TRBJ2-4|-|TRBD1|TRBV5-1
TGCGCCAGCAGCTTGCGGGACAGGGGTTCGGACATTCAGTACTTC
CASSLRDRGSDIQYF
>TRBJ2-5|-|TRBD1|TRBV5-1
TGCGCCAGCAGCTACGGACAGGGACAGACCCAGTACTTC
CASSYGQGQTQYF
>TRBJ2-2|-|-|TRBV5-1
TGCGCCAGCAGCTTATTAGAGATGAACACCGGGGAGCTGTTTTTT
CASSLLEMNTGELFF
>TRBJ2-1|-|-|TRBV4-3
TGCGCCAGCAGCCAACAAGACCACTCTAGCGCCCTTTACAATGAGCAGTTCTTC
CASSQQDHSSALYNEQFF
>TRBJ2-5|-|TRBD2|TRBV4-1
TGCGCCAGCAGCCAGAGCCCGGGGGGTTCAGAGACCCAGTACTTC
CASSQSPGGSETQYF
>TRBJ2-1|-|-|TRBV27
TGTGCCAGCAGTAGTAAGAGCTCCTACAATGAGCAGTTCTTC
CASSSKSSYNEQFF
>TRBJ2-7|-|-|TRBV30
TGTGCCTGGAGTGTCAGTTACGAGCAGTACTTC
CAWSVSYEQYF
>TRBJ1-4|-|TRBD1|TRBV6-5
TGTGCCAGCAGCTATAACAGGGGGCGCCGTGAAAAACTGTTTTTT
CASSYNRGRREKLFF
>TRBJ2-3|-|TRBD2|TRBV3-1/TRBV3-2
TGTGCCAGCAGCCCGGGACTAGCGGGGGGAACAGATACGCAGTATTTT
CASSPGLAGGTDTQYF
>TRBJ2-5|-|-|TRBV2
TGTGCCAGCGGGGGGACAGCGGGAGAGACCCAGTACTTC
CASGGTAGETQYF
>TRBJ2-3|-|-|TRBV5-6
TGTGCCAGCAGCTTGCTTATGAGTATTTCAGATACGCAGTATTTT
CASSLLMSISDTQYF
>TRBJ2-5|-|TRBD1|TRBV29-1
TGCAGCGTCCTCGGGACAGGCCAGGGGGCCCAGTACTTC
CSVLGTGQGAQYF
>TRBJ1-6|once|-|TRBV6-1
TGTGCCAGCAGTGAAGGGGAAGGGGGAAATTCACCCCTCCACTTT
CASSEGEGGNSPLHF